The 18 T cell receptor beta chains presented below share a single source sample, sequenced in a study of T cell clonotyping in hematopoietic cell transplantation (dated by TCRdb to 2020 to 2022). Library construction relied on the immunoSEQ multiplex PCR assay. TCRdb took this table from immuneACCESS and kept in-frame rearrangements with V and J called. Such tables lack part of the clones; where checked against another copy, unresolved V genes explain under half of the gap, and the rest is unexplained. The sample has approximately 2,500 clones on record, roughly three quarters of them singletons. The ten largest clones capture approximately 36% of the sample. The time point label for this specimen denotes: 180 days after allo-HCT. The sample here was peripheral blood mononuclear cells, taken 180 days after allogeneic stem cell transplant. The receptors were sampled from a male patient over 55 who had an allogeneic stem cell transplant, so T cells may come from the graft donor. Some clones in this sample may be carry-over from other donors' samples.

In DNA form, the CDR3 reads TGTGCCAGCAGCTCGGGGGTTGGGGTAACTAATGAAAAACTGTTTTTT. Its protein is CASSSGVGVTNEKLFF. The V gene is TRBV7-6, the J gene TRBJ1-4; D possibly corresponds to TRBD1 (5 bases). Deletions cut 4 bases from V and 1 base from J, with 13 bases between. Germline-derived CDR1 and CDR2 are SGHVS and FNYEAQ. This CDR3 has 16 amino acids. Filled out from reference TRBV7-6 and TRBJ1-4, the complete variable domain reads GAGVSQSPRYKVTKRGQDVALRCDPISGHVSLYWYRQALGQGPEFLTYFNYEAQQDKSGLPNDRFSAERPEGSISTLTIQRTEQRDSAMYRCASSSGVGVTNEKLFFGSGTQLSVL.

Here the CDR3 reads CASSQLAGQYYEQYF. The DNA for the CDR3 is TGTGCCAGCAGTCAATTAGCGGGGCAATACTACGAGCAGTACTTC. The rearrangement joins TRBV27 to TRBJ2-7, with 8 bases aligning to TRBD2. Germline trimming cut 5 bases from V and 3 bases from J; bases unmatched to any gene: 9. This CDR3 is 15 amino acids long. From germline, CDR1 is MNHEY and CDR2 SMNVEV (reference sequence).

The rearrangement uses TRBV7-9 and TRBJ2-7; 8 bases line up with TRBD2. This CDR3 contains 14 residues. Germline V gene sequence: CDR1 SEHNR, CDR2 FQNEAQ (reference sequence). V trimming: 3 bases; J trimming: 4 bases; junction bases outside the gene matches: 5. The CDR3 coding sequence is TGTGCCAGCAGCTTGGTAGCGGGAACGTACGAGCAGTACTTC. Encoded protein: CASSLVAGTYEQYF.

This clone was seen a few times. This sequence joins TRBV11-2 and TRBJ2-7; 10 bases agree with TRBD1. The V gene end was trimmed by 5 bases and the J gene end by 5 bases; junction bases not matched to a gene: 6. CDR1 is SGHAT, CDR2 FQNNGV, per germline. CDR3 length equals 14 residues. CDR3 DNA: TGTGCCAGCAGCCGGACAGGGGGGACCCACGAGCAGTACTTC. Encoded protein: CASSRTGGTHEQYF. Drawing the rest from reference TRBV11-2 and TRBJ2-7, the complete variable domain is EAGVAQSPRYKIIEKRQSVAFWCNPISGHATLYWYQQILGQGPKLLIQFQNNGVVDDSQLPKDRFSAERLKGVDSTLKIQPAKLEDSAVYLCASSRTGGTHEQYFGPGTRLTVT.

This chain joins TRBV6-5 and TRBJ1-2; D is undetermined. V was cut by 6 bases and J by 4 bases, with 15 bases left in between. CDR3 length: 14 amino acids. Per the germline V gene, CDR1 is MNHEY and CDR2 is SVGAGI. The CDR3, as DNA: TGTGCCAGCAGCCCCCATACAGACGGCTATGGCTACACCTTC. Translating it yields CASSPHTDGYGYTF.

This clone is a singleton in its sample. The chain combines TRBV7-2 with TRBJ2-5, with TRBD2 matching 8 bases. The germline V gene has CDR1 SGHTA and CDR2 FQGNSA. V dropped 3 bases and J dropped 1; count of bases not matched to a gene: 1. The CDR3 consists of 14 residues. In DNA form, the CDR3 reads TGTGCCAGCAGCTTCACTAGCGGCCAAGAGACCCAGTACTTC. The encoded protein is CASSFTSGQETQYF.

The chain carries TRBV7-6 and TRBJ2-7; D gene unclear. V lost 5 bases, J lost 1 base, and 6 bases lay in between. CDR3 length: 12 residues. Germline assignment: CDR1 SGHVS and CDR2 FNYEAQ. Written as DNA, the CDR3 is TGTGCCAGCAGCCAGACTTCCTACGAGCAGTACTTC. Translating it yields CASSQTSYEQYF.

This sequence joins TRBV6-6 and TRBJ2-7, with a tentative D call TRBD2 (5 bases). The length of the CDR3 is 14 residues. Per the germline V gene, CDR1 is MNHNY and CDR2 is SVGAGI (reference sequence). Trimming removed 7 bases at V and 2 bases at J, with 15 bases between. The CDR3 reads CASTAVVGAYEQYF. The CDR3 DNA reads as TGTGCCAGCACCGCAGTGGTCGGGGCCTACGAGCAGTACTTC.

This clone was seen just once. V usage is TRBV19 and J usage is TRBJ1-1; D remains ambiguous. The CDR3 has 13 residues. Between the trimmed V and J ends, which lost 1 base and 2 bases, there was a span of 5 bases. CDR1 and CDR2 (germline): LNHDA, SQIVND (reference sequence). CDR3 DNA sequence: TGTGCCAGTAGTATAGCCAGAAACACTGAAGCTTTCTTT. Amino acid sequence: CASSIARNTEAFF.

The chain is built from TRBV29-1 and TRBJ1-1; 11 bases are a match to TRBD1. CDR1 SQVTM and CDR2 ANQGSEA come from the germline V gene. The trim removed 2 bases at V and 4 bases at J, leaving 6 bases unmatched. The CDR3 is made up of 15 amino acids. The CDR3 DNA sequence: TGCAGCGTTGAATCCGGGACAGGGGGGGCCACTGAAGCTTTCTTT. This encodes CSVESGTGGATEAFF.

The chain uses TRBV6-5 and TRBJ2-7; 10 bases are shared with TRBD1. Germline V gene sequence: CDR1 MNHEY, CDR2 SVGAGI. The CDR3 spans 13 residues. The junction had 2 bases not matched to a gene; V was cut back by 7 bases and J by 2 bases. The CDR3 protein is CASKGTGAYEQYF. The CDR3 nucleotides read TGTGCCAGCAAAGGGACAGGGGCCTACGAGCAGTACTTC.

V gene TRBV7-2 combines with J gene TRBJ1-5; TRBD1 is a possible D gene (5 bases). This CDR3 is built from 16 residues. V dropped 4 bases and J dropped 1 base, with 14 bases sitting between them. Germline CDR1 and CDR2: SGHTA and FQGNSA. This CDR3 reads CASSWGSPGSNQPQHF. For the CDR3, the DNA is TGTGCCAGCAGCTGGGGGTCTCCTGGGAGCAATCAGCCCCAGCATTTT.

This rearrangement joins TRBV29-1 to TRBJ1-2, with no clear D. The CDR3 extends over 11 amino acids. V lost 4 bases and J 2 bases, leaving 5 bases between the germline ends. CDR1 is SQVTM and CDR2 is ANQGSEA in the germline V gene. CDR3 bases: TGCAGCGTTGTGGTGAACTATGGCTACACCTTC. This encodes CSVVVNYGYTF.

The chain uses TRBV28 and TRBJ1-2, with unresolved D. This CDR3 spans 13 amino acids. Per the germline V gene, CDR1 is MDHEN and CDR2 is SYDVKM. Trimming took off 5 bases at V and 0 bases at J, with 7 bases between the two ends. The CDR3 loop reads CASSPPANYGYTF. The CDR3 nucleotides are TGTGCCAGCAGTCCTCCAGCTAACTATGGCTACACCTTC.

Notes on this clone: This likely came from a read error, as a far larger clone is one base away. The chain uses TRBV5-4 and TRBJ1-3, with a tentative D call TRBD1 (5 bases). Germline-derived CDR1 and CDR2 are SGHNT and YYREEE (reference sequence). The CDR3 loop spans 17 amino acids. V was cut by 4 bases and J by 3 bases, with 20 bases left in between. The CDR3 sequence is CASSQRFGGRSGNTIYF. DNA for the CDR3: TGTGCCAGCAGCCAGAGGTTTGGGGGTAGAAGTGGAAACACCATATATTTT.

On this clone: One junction end does not reproduce the germline sequence, and a read error may be involved. The rearrangement links TRBV30 to TRBJ2-3; D is possibly TRBD1 (6 bases). The CDR3 is 12 residues long. Germline CDR1 GTSNPN, CDR2 SVGIG (reference sequence). As DNA, the CDR3 is TGTGTCTGGGGGACACCGACAGATACGCAGTATTTT. This encodes CVWGTPTDTQYF.

The chain uses TRBV11-3 and TRBJ2-1; D is undetermined. This CDR3 spans 13 amino acids. V gave up 0 bases and J gave up 5 bases, with 5 bases separating them. CDR1 and CDR2 (germline): SGHNT, YENEEA. The CDR3 region is CASSLERNNEQFF. The CDR3 DNA follows: TGTGCCAGCAGCTTAGAACGGAACAATGAGCAGTTCTTC.

The gene calls are TRBV6-5 and TRBJ2-7, with 7 bases aligning to TRBD1. The CDR3 contains 13 residues. Per the germline V gene, CDR1 is MNHEY and CDR2 is SVGAGI. J gave up 7 bases and V 6 bases, and 9 bases lay outside the gene matches. This CDR3 reads CASRSRGPGEQYF. The CDR3 region has the DNA TGTGCCAGCAGGTCGAGGGGGCCGGGAGAGCAGTACTTC.